This T cell receptor beta chain derives from a study of blood T cell repertoires in COVID-19. The CDR3 runs to 13 residues. V was clipped by 5 bases and J by 4 bases; unmatched bases: 1. Clones were sequenced by immunoSEQ multiplex PCR, and TCRdb holds only the in-frame ones, with some missing. Of just over 250,000 clones in the sample, 75% to 90% are singletons; the top ten hold roughly 10%. This receptor was taken from a woman aged 70-85 years with COVID-19, enrolled during active disease. This rearrangement joins TRBV12-3 or TRBV12-4 to TRBJ2-7; 11 bases map to TRBD1. Sequencing was done on a sample of peripheral blood. The CDR3 here is CASSRDRGYEQYF. The DNA of the CDR3 is TGTGCCAGCAGTAGGGACAGGGGGTACGAGCAGTACTTC.